This T cell receptor beta chain was identified during a study of T and B cells in COVID-19 patients. From blood, 250-500 ng of genomic DNA served as TRB template. The germline gives CDR1 SGHVS, CDR2 FNYEAQ. The V segment lost 5 bases and the J segment 3 bases; nucleotides outside the gene matches: 3. This CDR3 is 13 amino acids long. Multiplex PCR with BIOMED2 TRB-A/B primer pools amplified TRB rearrangements. TCRdb reanalysed the multiplex PCR reads using MiXCR and keeps one entry per CDR3 protein. The profile covers 15,000 to 20,000 distinct CDR3 sequences, with 36% appearing a single time and approximately 15% taken by the ten largest.

The specimen sequenced was blood. This sequence joins TRBV7-6 and TRBJ1-1; 7 nucleotides match TRBD1. The TCR sequence derives from a human donor with active COVID-19. CDR3 protein: CASSRQGDTEAFF. The CDR3 DNA sequence: TGTGCCAGCAGCCGACAGGGCGACACTGAAGCTTTCTTT.